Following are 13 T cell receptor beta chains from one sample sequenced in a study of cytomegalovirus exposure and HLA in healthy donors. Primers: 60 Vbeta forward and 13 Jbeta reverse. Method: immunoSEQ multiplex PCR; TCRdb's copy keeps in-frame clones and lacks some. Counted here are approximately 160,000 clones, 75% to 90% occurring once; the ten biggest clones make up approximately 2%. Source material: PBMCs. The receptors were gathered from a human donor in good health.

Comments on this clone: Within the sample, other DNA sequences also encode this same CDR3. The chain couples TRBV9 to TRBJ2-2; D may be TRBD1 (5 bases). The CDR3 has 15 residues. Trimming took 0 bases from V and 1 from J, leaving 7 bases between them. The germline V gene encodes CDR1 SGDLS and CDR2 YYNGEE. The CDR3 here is CASSVGGGNTGELFF. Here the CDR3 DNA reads TGTGCCAGCAGCGTAGGGGGCGGGAACACCGGGGAGCTGTTTTTT.

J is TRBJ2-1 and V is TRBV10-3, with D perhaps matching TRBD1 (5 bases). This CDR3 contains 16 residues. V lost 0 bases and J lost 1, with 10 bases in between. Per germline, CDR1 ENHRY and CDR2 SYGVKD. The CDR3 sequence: CAISESVTASYNEQFF. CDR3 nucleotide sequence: TGTGCCATCAGTGAGTCAGTGACAGCATCCTACAATGAGCAGTTCTTC.

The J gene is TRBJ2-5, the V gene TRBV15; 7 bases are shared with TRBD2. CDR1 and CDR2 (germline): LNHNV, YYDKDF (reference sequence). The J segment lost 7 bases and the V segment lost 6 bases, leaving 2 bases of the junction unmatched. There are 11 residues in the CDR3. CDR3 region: CATRGEGTQYF. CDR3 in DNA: TGTGCCACCAGGGGGGAGGGGACCCAGTACTTC.

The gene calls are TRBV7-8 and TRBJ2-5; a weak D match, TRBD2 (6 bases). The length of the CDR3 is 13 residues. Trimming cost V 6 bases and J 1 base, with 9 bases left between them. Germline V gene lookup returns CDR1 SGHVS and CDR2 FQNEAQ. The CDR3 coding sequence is TGTGCCAGCAGTCCGCGGGGCCAAGAGACCCAGTACTTC. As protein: CASSPRGQETQYF.

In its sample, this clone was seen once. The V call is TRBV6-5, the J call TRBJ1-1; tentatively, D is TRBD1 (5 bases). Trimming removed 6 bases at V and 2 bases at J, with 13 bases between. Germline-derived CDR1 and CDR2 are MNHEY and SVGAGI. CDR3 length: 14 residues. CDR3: CASRLTESNTEAFF. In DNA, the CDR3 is TGTGCCAGCAGGCTGACAGAATCTAACACTGAAGCTTTCTTT.

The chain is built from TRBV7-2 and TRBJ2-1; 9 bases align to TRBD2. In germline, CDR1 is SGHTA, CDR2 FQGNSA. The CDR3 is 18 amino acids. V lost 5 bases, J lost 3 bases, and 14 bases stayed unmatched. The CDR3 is CASSKSGGTSLLYNEQFF. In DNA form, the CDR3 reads TGTGCCAGCAGCAAAAGCGGGGGGACTTCTCTTCTCTACAATGAGCAGTTCTTC. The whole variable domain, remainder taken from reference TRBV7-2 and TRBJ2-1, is GAGVSQSPSNKVTEKGKDVELRCDPISGHTALYWYRQSLGQGLEFLIYFQGNSAPDKSGLPSDRFSAERTGGSVSTLTIQRTQQEDSAVYLCASSKSGGTSLLYNEQFFGPGTRLTVL.

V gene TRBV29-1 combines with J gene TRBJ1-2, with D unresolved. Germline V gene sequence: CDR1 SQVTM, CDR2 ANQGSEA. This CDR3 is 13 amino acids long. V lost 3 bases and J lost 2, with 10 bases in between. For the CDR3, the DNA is TGCAGCGTTGAGGTCGAGGAAAACTATGGCTACACCTTC. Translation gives CSVEVEENYGYTF.

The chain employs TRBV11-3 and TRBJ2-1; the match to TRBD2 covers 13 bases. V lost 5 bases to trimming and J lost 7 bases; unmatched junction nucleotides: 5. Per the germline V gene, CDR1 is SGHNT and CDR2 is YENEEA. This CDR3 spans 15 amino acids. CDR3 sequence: CASSPTSGGPNEQFF. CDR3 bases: TGTGCCAGCAGCCCGACTAGCGGGGGGCCTAATGAGCAGTTCTTC.

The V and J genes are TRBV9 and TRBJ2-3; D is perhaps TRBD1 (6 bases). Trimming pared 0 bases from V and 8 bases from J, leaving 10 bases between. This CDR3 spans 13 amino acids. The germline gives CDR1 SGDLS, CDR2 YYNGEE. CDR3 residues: CASSVGTEPTQYF. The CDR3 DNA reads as TGTGCCAGCAGCGTAGGGACAGAACCTACGCAGTATTTT.

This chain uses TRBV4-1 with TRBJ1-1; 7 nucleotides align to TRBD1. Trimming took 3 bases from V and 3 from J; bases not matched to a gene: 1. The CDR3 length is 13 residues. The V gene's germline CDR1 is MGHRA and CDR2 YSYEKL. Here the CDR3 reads CASSHDRDTEAFF. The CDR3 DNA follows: TGCGCCAGCAGCCACGACAGGGACACTGAAGCTTTCTTT.

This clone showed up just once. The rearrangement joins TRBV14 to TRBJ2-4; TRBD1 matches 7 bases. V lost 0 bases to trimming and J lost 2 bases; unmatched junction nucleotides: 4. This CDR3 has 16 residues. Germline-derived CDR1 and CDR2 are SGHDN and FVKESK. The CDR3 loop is CASSQEWDSTKNIQYF. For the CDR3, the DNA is TGTGCCAGCAGCCAAGAATGGGACAGCACCAAAAACATTCAGTACTTC.

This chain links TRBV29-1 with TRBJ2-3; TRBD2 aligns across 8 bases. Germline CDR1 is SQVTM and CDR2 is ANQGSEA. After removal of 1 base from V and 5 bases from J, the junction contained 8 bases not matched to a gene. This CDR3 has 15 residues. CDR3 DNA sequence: TGCAGCGTTGAAGTCGGACTAGCAGTTGGAGATACGCAGTATTTT. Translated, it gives CSVEVGLAVGDTQYF.

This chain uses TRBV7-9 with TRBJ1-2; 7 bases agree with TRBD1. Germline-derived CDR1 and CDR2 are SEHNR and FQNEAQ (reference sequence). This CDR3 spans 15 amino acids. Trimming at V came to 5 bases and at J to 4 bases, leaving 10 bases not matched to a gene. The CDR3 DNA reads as TGTGCCAGCAGCCACCTCGAGGGGGCTGGCTATGGCTACACCTTC. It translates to CASSHLEGAGYGYTF.